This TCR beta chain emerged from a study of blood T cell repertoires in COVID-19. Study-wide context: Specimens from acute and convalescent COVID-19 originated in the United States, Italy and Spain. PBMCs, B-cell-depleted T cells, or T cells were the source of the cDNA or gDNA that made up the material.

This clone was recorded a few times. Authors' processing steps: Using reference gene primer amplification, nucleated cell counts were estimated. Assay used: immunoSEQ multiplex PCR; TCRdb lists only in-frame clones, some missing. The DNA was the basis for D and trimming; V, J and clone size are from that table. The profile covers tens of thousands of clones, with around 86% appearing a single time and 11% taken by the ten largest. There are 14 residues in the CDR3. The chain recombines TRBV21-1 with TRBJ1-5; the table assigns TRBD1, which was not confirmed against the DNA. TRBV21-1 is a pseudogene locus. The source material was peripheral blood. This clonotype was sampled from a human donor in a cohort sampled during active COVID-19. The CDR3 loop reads CASSRALGNQPQHF. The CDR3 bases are TGTGCCAGCAGCAGGGCGCTTGGCAATCAGCCCCAGCATTTT.